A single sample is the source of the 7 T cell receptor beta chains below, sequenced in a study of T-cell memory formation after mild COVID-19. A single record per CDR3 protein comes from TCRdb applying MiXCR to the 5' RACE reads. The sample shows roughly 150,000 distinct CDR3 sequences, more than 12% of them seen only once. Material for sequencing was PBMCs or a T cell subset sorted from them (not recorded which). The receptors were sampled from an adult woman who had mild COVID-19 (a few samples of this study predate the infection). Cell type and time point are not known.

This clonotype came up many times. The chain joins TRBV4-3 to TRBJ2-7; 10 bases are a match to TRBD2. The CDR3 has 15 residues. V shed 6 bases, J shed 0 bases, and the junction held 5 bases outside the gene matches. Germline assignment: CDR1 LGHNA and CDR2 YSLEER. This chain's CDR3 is CASRRGLAASYEQYF. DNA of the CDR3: TGCGCCAGCAGACGCGGACTAGCGGCCTCCTACGAGCAGTACTTC.

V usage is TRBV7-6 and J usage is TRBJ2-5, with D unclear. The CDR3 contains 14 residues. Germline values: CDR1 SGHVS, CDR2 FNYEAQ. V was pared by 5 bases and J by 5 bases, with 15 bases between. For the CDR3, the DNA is TGTGCCAGCAGCCTTAATACGGTTCAGGAGACCCAGTACTTC. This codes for CASSLNTVQETQYF.

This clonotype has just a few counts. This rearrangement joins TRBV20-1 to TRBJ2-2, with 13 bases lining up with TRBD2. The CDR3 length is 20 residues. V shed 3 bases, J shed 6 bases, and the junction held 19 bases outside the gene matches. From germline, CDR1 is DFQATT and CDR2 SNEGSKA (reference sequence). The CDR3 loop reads CSARGIRLSGTSGDAGELFF. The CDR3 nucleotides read TGCAGTGCTAGGGGGATCAGGCTATCCGGGACTAGCGGGGATGCCGGGGAGCTGTTTTTT.

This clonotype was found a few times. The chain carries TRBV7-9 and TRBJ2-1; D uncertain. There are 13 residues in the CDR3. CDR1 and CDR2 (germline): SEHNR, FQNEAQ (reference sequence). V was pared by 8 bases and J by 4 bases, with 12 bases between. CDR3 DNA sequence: TGTGCCAGCCATGCAGGTGTTTACAATGAGCAGTTCTTC. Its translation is CASHAGVYNEQFF. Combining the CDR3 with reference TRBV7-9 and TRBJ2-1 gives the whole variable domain DTGVSQNPRHKITKRGQNVTFRCDPISEHNRLYWYRQTLGQGPEFLTYFQNEAQLEKSRLLSDRFSAERPKGSFSTLEIQRTEQGDSAMYLCASHAGVYNEQFFGPGTRLTVL.

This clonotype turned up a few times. In DNA form, the CDR3 reads TGTGCCAGCAGCCAAGGCAGGAATGAGCAGTTCTTC. Amino acids: CASSQGRNEQFF. The chain carries TRBV14 and TRBJ2-1; D ambiguous. Germline CDR1 SGHDN, CDR2 FVKESK. With 1 base removed from V and 7 bases from J, the gap between germline ends came to 5 bases. This CDR3 is 12 amino acids long. The whole variable domain, remainder taken from reference TRBV14 and TRBJ2-1, is EAGVTQFPSHSVIEKGQTVTLRCDPISGHDNLYWYRRVMGKEIKFLLHFVKESKQDESGMPNNRFLAERTGGTYSTLKVQPAELEDSGVYFCASSQGRNEQFFGPGTRLTVL.

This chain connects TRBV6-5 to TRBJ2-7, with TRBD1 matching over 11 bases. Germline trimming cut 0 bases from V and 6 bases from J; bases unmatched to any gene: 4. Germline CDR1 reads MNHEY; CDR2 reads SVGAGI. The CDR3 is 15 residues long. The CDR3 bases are TGTGCCAGCAGTTACTCCCGGACAGGGGGCAGCGAGCAGTACTTC. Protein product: CASSYSRTGGSEQYF.

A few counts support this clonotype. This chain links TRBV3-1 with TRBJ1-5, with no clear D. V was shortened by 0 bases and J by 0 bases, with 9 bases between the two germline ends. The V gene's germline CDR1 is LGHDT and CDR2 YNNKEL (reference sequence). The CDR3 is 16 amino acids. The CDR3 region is CASSQDPPDSNQPQHF. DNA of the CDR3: TGTGCCAGCAGCCAAGATCCCCCCGATAGCAATCAGCCCCAGCATTTT.